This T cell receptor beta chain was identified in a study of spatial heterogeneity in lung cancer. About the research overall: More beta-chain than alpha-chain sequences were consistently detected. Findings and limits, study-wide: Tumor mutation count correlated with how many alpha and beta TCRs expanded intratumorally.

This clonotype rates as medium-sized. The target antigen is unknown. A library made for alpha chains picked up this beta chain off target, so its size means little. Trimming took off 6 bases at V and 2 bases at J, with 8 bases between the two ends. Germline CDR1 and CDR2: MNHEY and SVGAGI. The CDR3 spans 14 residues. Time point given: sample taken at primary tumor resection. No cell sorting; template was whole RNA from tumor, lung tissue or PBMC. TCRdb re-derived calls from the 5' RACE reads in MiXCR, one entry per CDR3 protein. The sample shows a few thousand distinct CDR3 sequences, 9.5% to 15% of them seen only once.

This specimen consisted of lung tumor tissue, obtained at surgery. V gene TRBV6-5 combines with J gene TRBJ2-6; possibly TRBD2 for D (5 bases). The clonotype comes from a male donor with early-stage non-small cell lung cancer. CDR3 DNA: TGTGCCAGCAGACTAGAGCCTGGGGCCAACGTCCTGACTTTC. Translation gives CASRLEPGANVLTF.